This T cell receptor (beta chain) was retrieved from a study of metastatic and nonmetastatic thyroid tumors. Study-wide context: Comparative analysis of repertoires was undertaken across blood and tumor or nodule tissue obtained from malignant and benign thyroid patients.

No patient had received any treatment before thyroid surgery. By frequency in the sample, this clone is medium-sized. The antigen is unknown. Original methodology: Using the CDR3 differences seen across clinicopathological groups, the authors built a distant-metastasis classifier for papillary thyroid cancer, which was meant to discriminate distant-metastatic patients. TCRdb redid the clone calls on the PCR reads using MiXCR. The V and J calls and clone size are TCRdb's, not the authors'. Found here are around 16,000 clones, 25% of them singletons; the top ten hold roughly 9.7%. With 0 bases removed from V and 3 bases from J, the gap between germline ends came to 3 bases. This CDR3 is built from 13 residues. CDR1 is MGHRA, CDR2 YSYEKL, per germline. Study-wide findings and caveats: Reports indicated that malignant thyroid tumors showed significantly higher TCR beta diversity than benign nodules did, in blood and tumor.

Sequencing was carried out using blood. The chain couples TRBV4-1 to TRBJ1-3; D is unresolved. This TCR came from a male donor with papillary thyroid cancer or a benign thyroid nodule (not recorded which). Some clones in this sample may be carry-over from other donors' samples. CDR3 bases: TGCGCCAGCAGCCAAGATCTTGGAAACACCATATATTTT. This translates into CASSQDLGNTIYF.